The next 8 T cell receptor beta chains were all read from a single sample in a study of blood T cells in healthy people across ages. Together with a sample-barcoded 5' primer, a J-beta primer mix was included in a second PCR lasting roughly 6 to 12 cycles. TCRdb processed the 5' RACE reads anew with MiXCR; each CDR3 protein has one entry. The table includes roughly 1,800,000 distinct CDR3 sequences, around 48% detected once. What was sequenced was blood. Every receptor here comes from a woman in her 40s in good health.

The rearrangement joins TRBV5-1 to TRBJ2-5, with D perhaps matching TRBD2 (7 bases). Looked up from germline, CDR1 is SGHRS and CDR2 is YFSETQ. The V end lost 2 bases, the J end lost 1 base, and 15 bases lay between the germline ends. The CDR3 runs to 16 residues. This CDR3 is CASSLEGGPFQETQYF. The CDR3 DNA sequence: TGCGCCAGCAGCTTAGAGGGGGGGCCATTCCAAGAGACCCAGTACTTC. The full variable domain, rest sourced from reference TRBV5-1 and TRBJ2-5, is KAGVTQTPRYLIKTRGQQVTLSCSPISGHRSVSWYQQTPGQGLQFLFEYFSETQRNKGNFPGRFSGRQFSNSRSEMNVSTLELGDSALYLCASSLEGGPFQETQYFGPGTRLLVL.

The chain couples TRBV12-3 or TRBV12-4 to TRBJ2-1, with unresolved D. Trimming removed 5 bases from V and 8 bases from J, with 13 bases in between. The CDR3 loop spans 13 amino acids. CDR3 nucleotide sequence: TGTGCCAGCAGTCGTCCTGGACGGTATGAGCAGTTCTTC. Its translation is CASSRPGRYEQFF.

This clonotype has more than one count but fewer than ten. The rearrangement joins TRBV20-1 to TRBJ1-5, with TRBD1 identical over 10 bases. Germline values: CDR1 DFQATT, CDR2 SNEGSKA (reference sequence). The CDR3 length is 14 residues. Unmatched junction bases numbered 5, after V lost 5 bases and J lost 4 bases. The CDR3 is CSARMDRGNQPQHF. As DNA, the CDR3 is TGCAGTGCTCGTATGGACAGGGGGAATCAGCCCCAGCATTTT.

This clonotype has a handful of counts. The J gene is TRBJ2-2, the V gene TRBV7-2, with D perhaps TRBD2 (6 bases). Germline V gene lookup returns CDR1 SGHTA and CDR2 FQGNSA. The CDR3 sequence is 14 residues long. The V end was cut by 5 bases, the J end by 3 bases, with 10 bases between. CDR3 nucleotide sequence: TGTGCCAGCAGCGGCGGGGCATACACCGGGGAGCTGTTTTTT. As protein: CASSGGAYTGELFF.

CDR3 region: CASSTRAGVDKNIQYF. In DNA form, the CDR3 reads TGTGCCAGCAGCACCCGGGCGGGGGTTGACAAAAACATTCAGTACTTC. The rearrangement uses TRBV21-1 and TRBJ2-7; TRBD1 is the table's D call, not checked against the DNA. The closer fit of TRBJ2-4 to the DNA end suggests the J call may be wrong. TRBV21-1 is a pseudogene segment. The CDR3 is 16 amino acids.

This clonotype was seen just once. This sequence joins TRBV20-1 and TRBJ2-3; no firm D call. Trimming cost V 6 bases and J 0 bases, with 19 bases left between them. CDR1 and CDR2 from the germline V gene are DFQATT and SNEGSKA (reference sequence). The CDR3 loop spans 16 amino acids. The CDR3 region is CSAKSSSRSSTDTQYF. The CDR3 bases are TGCAGTGCCAAATCTTCGTCGAGGTCTAGCACAGATACGCAGTATTTT.

The chain combines TRBV20-1 with TRBJ2-7; 8 nucleotides agree with TRBD2. The tail of the sequence fits TRBJ2-5 better, so the J call may be wrong. The length of the CDR3 is 14 residues. Germline V gene sequence: CDR1 DFQATT, CDR2 SNEGSKA (reference sequence). CDR3 DNA: TGCAGTGCTAGCGGCGGGAGGCGGAAAGAGACCCAGTACTTC. Translation gives CSASGGRRKETQYF.

The chain carries TRBV27 and TRBJ2-3, with TRBD1 matching 10 bases. V was pared by 6 bases and J by 0 bases, with 6 bases of the junction left unmatched. Germline V lookup: CDR1 MNHEY, CDR2 SMNVEV (reference sequence). The CDR3 has 16 residues. CDR3 protein: CASRDWDRGSTDTQYF. The CDR3 DNA follows: TGTGCCAGCAGAGACTGGGACAGGGGAAGCACAGATACGCAGTATTTT.